This T cell receptor beta chain came from a study of human T cells and chemical hapten exposure. Study-wide findings and caveats: Once DPC sensitization occurred, TCRs above 1 in 1000 frequency showed no change. There was a positive correlation between PT1 expanded TCR counts and patch test score. Expanded TCRs formed significantly more large CDR3 similarity clusters than controls.

TCRdb ran MiXCR on the RACE reads and lists one entry per CDR3 protein. The sample has about 120,000 distinct CDR3 sequences, 13% seen once. V gave up 6 bases and J gave up 0 bases; unmatched junction bases: 5. CDR3 size: 15 residues. As for time point: pre-sensitization, week 0. Described treatment: therapeutic diphenylcyclopropenone sensitization with weekly scalp DPC. Blood draws came before every patch-test application. This clonotype has a count of ten or more. The antigen is unknown. The genes are TRBV12-3 or TRBV12-4 and TRBJ1-3; 7 nucleotides agree with TRBD1. Sequencing used whole blood, obtained in connection with sensitization to the hapten diphenylcyclopropenone (DPC). This receptor was taken from a woman between 18 and 29 years old with alopecia areata. Some clones in this sample may be carry-over from other donors' samples. The CDR3 loop reads CASSTRQGSGNTIYF. The CDR3 coding sequence is TGTGCCAGCAGCACCAGACAGGGCTCTGGAAACACCATATATTTT.